This is a list of T cell receptor beta chains from one sample in a study of cytomegalovirus exposure and HLA in healthy donors. Repertoires were generated with immunoSEQ multiplex PCR, while TCRdb's copy carries only in-frame clones and drops some. The table lists 100,000 or so clones, roughly 75% of them singletons. Sequencing input: PBMCs. These receptors came from a young woman in good health and CMV-seropositive. Each CDR3 is given with its conserved first and last residue. A D gene is named only where the DNA matches it firmly. Clone sizes are given selectively: once, few, many, or a class where the clone is expanded.

j_gene,abundance,v_gene,d_gene,CDR3nt,CDR3aa
TRBJ2-1,few,TRBV7-3,TRBD2,TGTGCCAGCAGCAGTTTAGCGGGCGCGAACAATGAGCAGTTCTTC,CASSSLAGANNEQFF
TRBJ1-5,NA,TRBV6-5,NA,TGTGCCAGCAGGCCCACTGGGGGCCATCAGCCCCAGCATTTT,CASRPTGGHQPQHF
TRBJ2-3,few,TRBV27,TRBD2,TGTGCCAGCAGCAGTCGGGACTACACAGATACGCAGTATTTT,CASSSRDYTDTQYF
TRBJ2-1,NA,TRBV2,NA,TGTGCCAGCAGTGAAGGCTCCCGGGAAGAGCAGTTCTTC,CASSEGSREEQFF
TRBJ2-7,NA,TRBV9,TRBD2,TGTGCCAGCAGCGGCGGGACTAGCCCCCTTGGAGAGCAGTACTTC,CASSGGTSPLGEQYF
TRBJ1-2,once,TRBV28,NA,TGTGCCAGCATCCCCGGGGATAACTATGGCTACACCTTC,CASIPGDNYGYTF
TRBJ2-5,NA,TRBV7-9,TRBD1,TGTGCCAGCAGGCCGACAGGGGCGGGGACGCAGGACACTACGAAGCAGTACTTC,CASRPTGAGTQDTTKQYF
TRBJ2-7,NA,TRBV6-1,TRBD1,TGTGCCAGCATATGGACAGGGGATTCCTACGAGCAGTACTTC,CASIWTGDSYEQYF
TRBJ1-1,NA,TRBV30,TRBD1,TGTGCCTGGAGTGTCATGACAGGGCTGAGGTCGGGGCGGGAAGCTTTCTTT,CAWSVMTGLRSGREAFF
TRBJ2-1,NA,TRBV7-9,NA,TGTGCCAGCAGCTTAGAGTCAGGGCCCTACAATGAGCAGTTCTTC,CASSLESGPYNEQFF
TRBJ1-2,NA,TRBV28,NA,TGTGCCAGCAGCCCTCTCTTCTCCTACTATGGCTACACCTTC,CASSPLFSYYGYTF
TRBJ2-1,NA,TRBV25-1,TRBD2,TGTGCCAGCAGTGTAACTAGCGGGAGTCCCCACAATGAGCAGTTCTTC,CASSVTSGSPHNEQFF
TRBJ1-2,once,TRBV6-5,TRBD1,TGTGCCAGCAGTTACGGGACAGCATACTATGGCTACACCTTC,CASSYGTAYYGYTF
TRBJ1-1,few,TRBV5-1,NA,TGCGCCAGCAGCCCTGTCTCGACGGGGGACACTGAAGCTTTCTTT,CASSPVSTGDTEAFF
TRBJ1-5,NA,TRBV27,TRBD1,TGTGCCAGACGTTCGTTTGGACAGGGGGCTGGACAGCCCCAGCATTTT,CARRSFGQGAGQPQHF
TRBJ2-7,NA,TRBV19,TRBD2,TGTGCCAGTAGGCTGAGCGGGAAGGGGAACGAGCAGTACTTC,CASRLSGKGNEQYF
TRBJ1-4,NA,TRBV4-2,TRBD1,TGTGCCAGCAGCCAAGGCGGGACAGGGGCTGAAAAACTGTTTTTT,CASSQGGTGAEKLFF